What follows are 10 T cell receptor beta chains derived from one specimen sequenced in a study of shared clonotypes between healthy human individuals. Assay used: immunoSEQ multiplex PCR; TCRdb lists only in-frame clones, some missing. The data show roughly 500,000 clones, 90% to 96% seen once. Specimen: naive CD4+ T cells sorted from blood. Subset denoted: CD45RA+ positively selected. The receptors originated from a woman in her thirties in good health.

The rearrangement links TRBV28 to TRBJ1-2, with D possibly TRBD1 on 6 matching bases. The CDR3 has 13 amino acids. V lost 6 bases and J lost 1, with 9 bases in between. Germline V gene data show CDR1 as MDHEN and CDR2 as SYDVKM. DNA of the CDR3: TGTGCCAGCAGGGGGGGACATAACTATGGCTACACCTTC. This sequence encodes CASRGGHNYGYTF.

V usage is TRBV6-5 and J usage is TRBJ2-7; TRBD2 might be the D (6 bases). Germline CDR1 reads MNHEY; CDR2 reads SVGAGI. Deletions cut 2 bases from V and 1 base from J, with 15 bases between. The CDR3 runs 16 residues. The CDR3 sequence: CASSYDHSGSSYEQYF. The DNA of the CDR3 is TGTGCCAGCAGTTACGATCATAGCGGATCTTCCTACGAGCAGTACTTC.

This chain connects TRBV29-1 to TRBJ2-1; D is unclear. The CDR3 loop spans 13 amino acids. Per germline, CDR1 SQVTM and CDR2 ANQGSEA. V lost 1 base, J lost 7 bases, and 11 bases lay in between. This CDR3 reads CSVEGLKRNEQFF. DNA of the CDR3: TGCAGCGTTGAAGGGCTGAAAAGGAATGAGCAGTTCTTC.

This clone was observed a few times. The chain links TRBV7-7 to TRBJ1-5; D uncertain. CDR1 is SSHAT and CDR2 is FNYEAQ in the germline V gene (reference sequence). CDR3 length: 12 amino acids. V was trimmed by 5 bases and J by 6 bases, leaving 8 bases between them. The CDR3 nucleotides are TGTGCCAGCAGCCAGCCGACTCAGCCCCAGCATTTT. Residues: CASSQPTQPQHF.

This chain uses TRBV7-2 with TRBJ2-2; D is unclear. V was clipped by 2 bases and J by 3 bases, with 7 bases between them. CDR3 size: 14 residues. Per the germline V gene, CDR1 is SGHTA and CDR2 is FQGNSA. The CDR3 coding sequence is TGTGCCAGCAGCTTAACGTGGGACACCGGGGAGCTGTTTTTT. It yields the protein CASSLTWDTGELFF.

The chain carries TRBV9 and TRBJ2-7; 8 nucleotides align to TRBD1. Trimming cost V 4 bases and J 4 bases; bases outside gene matches: 4. CDR1 and CDR2 (germline): SGDLS, YYNGEE. CDR3 size: 13 residues. The CDR3 sequence: CASSPRDRYEQYF. The CDR3 nucleotides read TGTGCCAGCAGCCCTCGGGACAGGTACGAGCAGTACTTC.

A remark on this clone: This CDR3 is also generated by other DNA sequences in the sample. The chain is built from TRBV5-4 and TRBJ2-1; 10 nucleotides line up with TRBD2. This CDR3 is 15 amino acids long. With 1 base clipped from V and 4 bases from J, the junction kept 2 bases outside the gene matches. The germline V gene encodes CDR1 SGHNT and CDR2 YYREEE (reference sequence). The CDR3 DNA sequence: TGTGCCAGCAGCTTGACTAGCGGGGCATACAATGAGCAGTTCTTC. The encoded protein is CASSLTSGAYNEQFF.

This chain joins TRBV9 and TRBJ2-1, with D perhaps TRBD2 (6 bases). CDR3 length: 15 amino acids. CDR1 and CDR2 (germline): SGDLS, YYNGEE. The V and J ends lost 3 bases and 0 bases respectively, with 10 bases between them. This chain's CDR3 is CASSGGVPSYNEQFF. The CDR3, as DNA: TGTGCCAGCAGCGGCGGGGTCCCCTCCTACAATGAGCAGTTCTTC. Together with reference TRBV9 and TRBJ2-1, the CDR3 gives the full variable domain: DSGVTQTPKHLITATGQRVTLRCSPRSGDLSVYWYQQSLDQGLQFLIQYYNGEERAKGNILERFSAQQFPDLHSELNLSSLELGDSALYFCASSGGVPSYNEQFFGPGTRLTVL.

J is TRBJ1-1 and V is TRBV5-4; D is unclear. The V end was cut by 2 bases, the J end by 1 base, with 6 bases between. CDR1 is SGHNT and CDR2 is YYREEE in the germline V gene (reference sequence). The CDR3 is 13 amino acids. The CDR3 sequence is CASSFTENTEAFF. The CDR3 bases are TGTGCCAGCAGCTTTACAGAGAACACTGAAGCTTTCTTT.

A single count supports this clone. The chain uses TRBV27 and TRBJ2-1; D perhaps matches TRBD2 (7 bases). CDR3 length: 17 amino acids. Trimming removed 2 bases from V and 1 base from J, with 15 bases in between. CDR1 is MNHEY, CDR2 SMNVEV, per germline (reference sequence). CDR3 coding DNA: TGTGCCAGCAGTTTAATAGGGAGGGGGAAATCCTACAATGAGCAGTTCTTC. Protein: CASSLIGRGKSYNEQFF.